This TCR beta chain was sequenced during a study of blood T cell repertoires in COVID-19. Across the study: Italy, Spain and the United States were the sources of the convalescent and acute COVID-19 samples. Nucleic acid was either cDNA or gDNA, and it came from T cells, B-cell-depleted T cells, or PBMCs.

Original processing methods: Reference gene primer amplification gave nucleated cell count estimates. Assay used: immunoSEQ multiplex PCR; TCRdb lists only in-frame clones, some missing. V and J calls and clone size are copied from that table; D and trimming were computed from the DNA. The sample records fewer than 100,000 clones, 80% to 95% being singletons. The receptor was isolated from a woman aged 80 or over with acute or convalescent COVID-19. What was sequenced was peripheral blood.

This CDR3 reads CASSPFGQASDYEQYF. The CDR3 coding sequence is TGTGCCAGCTCACCATTTGGACAGGCGAGCGATTACGAGCAGTACTTC. V gene TRBV18 combines with J gene TRBJ2-7; 7 nucleotides match TRBD1. J lost 4 bases, V lost 2 bases, and 11 bases had no gene match. Germline CDR1 KGHSH, CDR2 LQKENI. The CDR3 totals 16 residues.